This T cell receptor (beta chain) was captured in a study of cytotoxic CD8 clonotypes in ibrutinib-treated CLL. Study summary: Outcomes included approximately 24 partial and 2 complete responses; after median roughly 71 months, roughly 14 stayed remitted and about twelve progressed.

Clones were sequenced by immunoSEQ multiplex PCR, and TCRdb holds only the in-frame ones, with some missing. This repertoire shows roughly 200,000 clones, more than 65% found once; its top ten account for more than 4.5%. Cryopreserved PBMCs supplied about 2.1 micrograms of genomic DNA for TCR beta libraries. Germline CDR1 and CDR2: SGHVS and FQNEAQ. Unmatched junction bases numbered 7, after V lost 5 bases and J lost 7 bases. The CDR3 totals 15 residues. Sequenced material: PBMCs, taken after 12 months of ibrutinib treatment. J is TRBJ2-7 and V is TRBV7-8; 14 bases align to TRBD2. The receptor was isolated from a human donor with chronic lymphocytic leukemia. The CDR3 nucleotides are TGTGCCAGCAGCCCGGGGACTAGCGGGGGTCGGGAGCAGTACTTC. It translates to CASSPGTSGGREQYF.